This T cell receptor beta chain was documented in a study of graft-versus-host responses after intestinal transplantation. Regarding the study as a whole: Investigators detected GvH clones in recipient marrow, with some emerging earlier in ileum or blood. High graft-versus-host to host-versus-graft T cell clonal ratios marked allografts of patients with graft-donor macrochimerism.

This CDR3 region has 15 residues. Germline assignment: CDR1 MNHEY and CDR2 SVGAGI. Trimming removed 2 bases from V and 5 bases from J, with 15 bases in between. Here immunoSEQ multiplex PCR was the method, and the copy in TCRdb shows in-frame clones only, minus some. The sample records fewer than 65,000 clones, 70% to 90% being singletons. Concerning this clone: Its cognate antigen is unknown.

Material: unstimulated CD4+ T cells sorted from spleen or lymph node cells, obtained before transplant. The chain has TRBV6-5 and TRBJ1-2; D is possibly TRBD1 (6 bases). This receptor was obtained from a human donor who was the organ donor for an intestinal transplant. The CDR3 DNA reads as TGTGCCAGCAGTTACGGGGGCCGGGCGGATTATGGCTACACCTTC. This sequence encodes CASSYGGRADYGYTF.